This T cell receptor beta chain was observed in a study of glioma-infiltrating T cells. Whole-study findings and limits: Above-expected tissue-blood divergence occurred in all gliomas, most in low-grade ones.

TCR alpha and beta CDR3 regions were amplified from RNA using iRepertoire nested multiplex PCR. TCRdb redid the calling of the multiplex PCR reads with MiXCR, one entry per CDR3 protein. This table has roughly 190,000 distinct CDR3 sequences, around 32% appearing once. This CDR3 comprises 14 residues. Germline-derived CDR1 and CDR2 are LGHDT and YNNKEL (reference sequence). Comment on this clonotype: Its antigen is unidentified. A much larger clone lies one base from this, so it may be a read error.

The rearrangement uses TRBV3-1 and TRBJ1-5; unclear D gene. Sequencing used glioma tissue, nonneoplastic brain tissue, or PBMCs (not recorded which). The clonotype comes from a human donor with low-grade glioma or glioblastoma, undergoing nonglioma brain surgery, or in good health (not recorded which). The CDR3 DNA sequence: TGTGCCGGCAGCCAAGATAGGGTGAGGCAGCCCCAGCATTTT. Translation gives CAGSQDRVRQPQHF.